This T cell receptor (beta chain) came from a study of T cells in Graves' hyperthyroidism and ophthalmopathy. The CDR3 consists of 14 residues. Germline V gene lookup returns CDR1 MRHNA and CDR2 SNTAGT. TCR beta CDR3 region amplification was performed from RNA transcripts. The HTBI primer set drove a first-round RT-PCR of the TCR CDR3. TCRdb called the multiplex PCR reads again in MiXCR, with one record for every CDR3 protein. This table holds hundreds of thousands of distinct CDR3 sequences, 46% found once. Concerning this clonotype itself: The junction differs from germline at one of its ends, possibly a read error.

Sequenced: peripheral blood or thyroid tissue (not recorded which). This receptor was identified in a woman under 30 with Graves' hyperthyroidism. The V gene is TRBV6-4, the J gene TRBJ1-2; D possibly corresponds to TRBD1 (6 bases). The CDR3 DNA is TGTGCCAGCAGCGACTCTCCAGGGGTCTATGGCTACACCTTC. Residues: CASSDSPGVYGYTF.